This note documents a single T cell receptor (beta chain) sequence. As yet, its antigen is unknown. This entry is derived from a study of CD8 T cells in Susac syndrome. Looking at the study overall: There were about six sequenced Susac syndrome patients with active disease and about 8 in remission.

The trim removed 6 bases at V and 0 bases at J, leaving 5 bases unmatched. The CDR3 runs 14 residues. Germline values: CDR1 SNHLY, CDR2 FYNNEI. Notes on the study in general: The study conceded that its TCR sequencing and HLA analysis involved relatively few individuals. The Susac syndrome CD4+ T cell repertoires displayed no clonal expansion.

cDNA came from approximately 0.5 to 1 ug RNA primed by random hexamers. By means of immunoSEQ multiplex PCR, TCR beta CDR3 spanning 54 Vbeta and 13 Jbeta underwent amplification. In TCRdb, the immunoSEQ multiplex PCR reads were re-called with MiXCR into one record per CDR3 protein. This sample has 160,000 or so distinct CDR3 sequences; roughly 95% occur once, and the top ten carry 0.15% to 0.2%. The receptor was derived from a human donor with Susac syndrome. The chain employs TRBV2 and TRBJ2-7, with TRBD1 matching over 7 bases. Sequencing used CD4+ T cells from PBMCs. The CDR3 DNA follows: TGTGCCAGCAGGGACAGGCCTAGCTCCTACGAGCAGTACTTC. Its protein product is CASRDRPSSYEQYF.